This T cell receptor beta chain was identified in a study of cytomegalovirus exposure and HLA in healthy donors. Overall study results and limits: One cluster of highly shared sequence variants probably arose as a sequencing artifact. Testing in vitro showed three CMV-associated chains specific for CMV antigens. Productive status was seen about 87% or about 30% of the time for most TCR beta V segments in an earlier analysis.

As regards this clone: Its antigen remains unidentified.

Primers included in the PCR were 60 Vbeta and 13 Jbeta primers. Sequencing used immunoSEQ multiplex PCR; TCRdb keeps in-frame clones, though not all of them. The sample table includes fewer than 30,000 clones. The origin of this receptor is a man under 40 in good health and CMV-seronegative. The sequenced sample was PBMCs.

The CDR3 region is CASRMEETQYF. CDR3 sequence (DNA): TGTGCCAGCAGAATGGAGGAGACCCAGTACTTC. This sequence joins TRBV2 and TRBJ2-5, with D hard to call. Trimming removed 6 bases from V and 5 bases from J, with 7 bases in between. Germline CDR1 is SNHLY and CDR2 is FYNNEI. The CDR3 contains 11 residues.